The present T cell receptor (beta chain) was sequenced within a study of CD8 T cells in Susac syndrome. As for the study in general: Clinically active disease was present in six of the sequenced Susac syndrome patients. Eight of these patients were in remission.

Reverse transcription of roughly 0.5 to 1 ug RNA used random hexamers. TCRdb recomputed calls from the immunoSEQ multiplex PCR reads with MiXCR, one row per CDR3 protein. The table lists 200,000 or so distinct CDR3 sequences, 95% of them singletons. V lost 0 bases to trimming and J lost 4 bases; unmatched junction nucleotides: 2. CDR1 and CDR2 (germline): SGDLS, YYNGEE. The CDR3 sequence is 14 residues long. A single count supports this clonotype. Its target is unknown. Overall study findings and caveats: In Susac syndrome, CD8+ expansion was highest in TEMRA and active disease. It was acknowledged in the study that its TCR sequencing and HLA analysis involved a relatively small number of individuals.

This receptor was taken from a human donor with Susac syndrome. The chain employs TRBV9 and TRBJ2-5; 8 bases are shared with TRBD1. The sequenced sample consisted of CD8+ T cells from PBMCs. The CDR3: CASSVADRAETQYF. CDR3 sequence (DNA): TGTGCCAGCAGCGTAGCGGACAGGGCAGAGACCCAGTACTTC. Variable domain in full (rest from reference TRBV9 and TRBJ2-5): DSGVTQTPKHLITATGQRVTLRCSPRSGDLSVYWYQQSLDQGLQFLIQYYNGEERAKGNILERFSAQQFPDLHSELNLSSLELGDSALYFCASSVADRAETQYFGPGTRLLVL.